The sequence of this T cell receptor (beta chain) was determined in a study of blood T cell repertoires in COVID-19. Study summary: Spain, Italy and the United States supplied samples that represented acute and convalescent COVID-19. T cells, B-cell-depleted T cells, or PBMCs supplied cDNA or gDNA.

In the authors' workflow: Estimates of nucleated cell counts were drawn from the amplification of reference gene primers. Profiling relied on immunoSEQ multiplex PCR, and the TCRdb table lists in-frame clones only, not all of them. The DNA gave D and trimming, while V, J and clone size come from that table. This table holds around 150,000 clones, about 86% found once. Germline-derived CDR1 and CDR2 are MNHEY and SMNVEV (reference sequence). The CDR3 spans 13 residues. Trimming left V 7 bases short and J 0 bases short, with 8 bases between. This TCR came from a man aged 55 to 70 with acute or convalescent COVID-19. Sequenced material: peripheral blood. The genes are TRBV27 and TRBJ2-3; D is unresolved. The DNA of the CDR3 is TGTGCCAGCAAAACAAGAAGCACAGATACGCAGTATTTT. This translates into CASKTRSTDTQYF.